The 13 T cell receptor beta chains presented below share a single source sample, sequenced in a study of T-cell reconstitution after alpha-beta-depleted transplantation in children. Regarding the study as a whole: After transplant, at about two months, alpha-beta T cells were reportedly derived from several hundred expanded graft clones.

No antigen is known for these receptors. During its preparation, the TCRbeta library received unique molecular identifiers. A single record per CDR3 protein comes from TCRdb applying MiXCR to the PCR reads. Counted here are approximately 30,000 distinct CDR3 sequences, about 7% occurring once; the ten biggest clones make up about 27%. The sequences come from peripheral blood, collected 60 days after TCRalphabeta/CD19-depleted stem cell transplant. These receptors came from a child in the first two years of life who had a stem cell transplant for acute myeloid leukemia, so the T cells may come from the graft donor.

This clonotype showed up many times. The CDR3 DNA reads as TGTGCCAGCAGTTCCGATCTTACGCAGTATTTT. Translation gives CASSSDLTQYF. The chain joins TRBV12-3 or TRBV12-4 to TRBJ2-3; D ambiguous. The CDR3 runs 11 residues. Trimming removed 4 bases from V and 8 bases from J, with 7 bases in between.

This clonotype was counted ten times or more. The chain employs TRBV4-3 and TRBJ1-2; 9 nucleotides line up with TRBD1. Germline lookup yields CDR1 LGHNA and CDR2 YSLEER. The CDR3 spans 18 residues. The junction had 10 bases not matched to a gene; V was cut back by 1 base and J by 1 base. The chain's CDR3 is CASSQAPSDRGNNYGYTF. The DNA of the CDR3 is TGCGCCAGCAGCCAAGCCCCCTCGGACAGGGGCAATAACTATGGCTACACCTTC.

In DNA, the CDR3 is TGTGCCTGGAGTGTACAGGGATACACCGGGGAGCTGTTTTTT. Amino acids: CAWSVQGYTGELFF. The chain combines TRBV30 with TRBJ2-2, with D possibly being TRBD1 (6 bases). The CDR3 length is 14 residues. Germline V CDR1 and CDR2: GTSNPN, SVGIG (reference sequence). V was trimmed by 0 bases and J by 3 bases, leaving 8 bases between them.

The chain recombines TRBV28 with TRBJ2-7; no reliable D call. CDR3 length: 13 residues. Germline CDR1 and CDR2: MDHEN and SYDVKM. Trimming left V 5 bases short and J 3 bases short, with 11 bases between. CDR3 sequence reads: CASSSLAVYEQYF. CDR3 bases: TGTGCCAGCAGTAGTTTGGCGGTCTACGAGCAGTACTTC.

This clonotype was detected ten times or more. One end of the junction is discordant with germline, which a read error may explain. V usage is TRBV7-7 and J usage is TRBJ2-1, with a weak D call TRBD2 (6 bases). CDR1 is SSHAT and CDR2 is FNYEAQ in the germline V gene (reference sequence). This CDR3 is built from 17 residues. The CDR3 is CASSLGPGWGERNEQFF. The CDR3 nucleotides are TGTGCTAGCAGCTTAGGTCCGGGTTGGGGGGAGCGGAATGAGCAGTTCTTC.

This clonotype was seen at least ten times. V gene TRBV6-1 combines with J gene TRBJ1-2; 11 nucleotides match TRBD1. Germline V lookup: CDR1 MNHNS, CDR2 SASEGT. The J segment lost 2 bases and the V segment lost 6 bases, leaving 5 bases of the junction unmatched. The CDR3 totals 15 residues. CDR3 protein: CASSPGQGANYGYTF. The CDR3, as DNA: TGTGCCAGCAGCCCAGGACAGGGGGCAAACTATGGCTACACCTTC.

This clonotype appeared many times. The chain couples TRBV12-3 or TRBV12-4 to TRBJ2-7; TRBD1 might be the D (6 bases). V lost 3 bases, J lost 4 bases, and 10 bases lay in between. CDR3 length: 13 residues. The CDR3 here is CASSFRGGYEQYF. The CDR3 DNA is TGTGCCAGCAGTTTCAGGGGTGGGTACGAGCAGTACTTC.

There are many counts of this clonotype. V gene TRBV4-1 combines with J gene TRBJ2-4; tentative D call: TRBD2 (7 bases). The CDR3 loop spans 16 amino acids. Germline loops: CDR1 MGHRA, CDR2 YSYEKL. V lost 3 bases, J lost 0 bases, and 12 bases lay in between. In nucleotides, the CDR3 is TGCGCCAGCAGCCATTGGGGGGGGCCAGCCAAAAACATTCAGTACTTC. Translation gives CASSHWGGPAKNIQYF.

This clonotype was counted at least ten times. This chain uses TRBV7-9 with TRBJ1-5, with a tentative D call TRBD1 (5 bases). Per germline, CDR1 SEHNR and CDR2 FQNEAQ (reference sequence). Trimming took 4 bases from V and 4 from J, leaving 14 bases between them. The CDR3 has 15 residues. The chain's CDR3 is CASSWGGRGNQPQHF. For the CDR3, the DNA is TGTGCCAGCAGCTGGGGGGGGAGGGGAAATCAGCCCCAGCATTTT.

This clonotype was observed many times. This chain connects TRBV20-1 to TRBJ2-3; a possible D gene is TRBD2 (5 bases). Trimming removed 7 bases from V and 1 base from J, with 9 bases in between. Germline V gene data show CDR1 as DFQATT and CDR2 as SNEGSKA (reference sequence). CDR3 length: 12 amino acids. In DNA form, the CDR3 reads TGCAGTGTTCAGAGGGGCACAGATACGCAGTATTTT. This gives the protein CSVQRGTDTQYF.

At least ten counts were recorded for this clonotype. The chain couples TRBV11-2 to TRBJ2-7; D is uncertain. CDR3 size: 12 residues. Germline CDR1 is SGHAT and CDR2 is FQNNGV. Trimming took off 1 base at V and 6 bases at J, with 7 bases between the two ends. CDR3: CASSLVGTEQYF. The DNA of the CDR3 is TGTGCCAGCAGCTTAGTGGGAACCGAGCAGTACTTC.

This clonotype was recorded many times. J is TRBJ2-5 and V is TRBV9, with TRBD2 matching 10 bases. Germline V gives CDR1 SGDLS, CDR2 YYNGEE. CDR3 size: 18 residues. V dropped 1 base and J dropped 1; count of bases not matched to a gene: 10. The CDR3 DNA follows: TGTGCCAGCAGCGTAACAGGACTAGCGGTAACTTTCCAAGAGACCCAGTACTTC. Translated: CASSVTGLAVTFQETQYF.

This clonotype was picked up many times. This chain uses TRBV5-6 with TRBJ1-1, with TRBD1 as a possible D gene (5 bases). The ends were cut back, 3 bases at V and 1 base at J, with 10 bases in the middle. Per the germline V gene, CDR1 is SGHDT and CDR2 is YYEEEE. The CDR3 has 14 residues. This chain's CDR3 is CASSWGTGNTEAFF. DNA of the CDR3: TGTGCCAGCAGCTGGGGGACGGGGAACACTGAAGCTTTCTTT.